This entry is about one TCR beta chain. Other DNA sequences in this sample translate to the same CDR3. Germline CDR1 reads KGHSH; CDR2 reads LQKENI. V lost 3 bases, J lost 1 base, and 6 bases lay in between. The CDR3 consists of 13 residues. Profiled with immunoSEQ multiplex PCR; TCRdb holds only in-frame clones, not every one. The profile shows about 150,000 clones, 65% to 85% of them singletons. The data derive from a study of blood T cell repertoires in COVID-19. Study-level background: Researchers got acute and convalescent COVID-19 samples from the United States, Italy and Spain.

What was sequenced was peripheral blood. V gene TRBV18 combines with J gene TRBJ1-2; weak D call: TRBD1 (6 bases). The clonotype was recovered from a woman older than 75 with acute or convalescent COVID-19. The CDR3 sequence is CASSPDSNYGYTF. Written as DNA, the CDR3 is TGTGCCAGCTCACCGGACAGTAACTATGGCTACACCTTC.